A single sample gave rise to the 28 T cell receptor beta chains below, sequenced in a study of HIV-infected patients and healthy controls. The repertoire came from unfractionated whole blood and reflected all unsorted peripheral T cells. cDNA was made from around 0.5 ug RNA using alpha and beta constant primers. Separate chain-specific third strand synthesis with multiplexing indices produced the alpha and beta libraries. TCRdb independently ran MiXCR on the 5' RACE reads; one entry per CDR3 protein. The sample yields around 19,000 distinct CDR3 sequences, more than 8% seen once. The sample consisted of blood. All receptors come from an adult in good health.

This clonotype was seen a handful of times. The chain carries TRBV28 and TRBJ1-3; D call uncertain. The CDR3 loop spans 15 amino acids. V lost 5 bases and J lost 0, with 11 bases in between. Per germline, CDR1 MDHEN and CDR2 SYDVKM. CDR3 region: CASSPWGTSGNTIYF. The CDR3, as DNA: TGTGCCAGCAGTCCGTGGGGTACCTCTGGAAACACCATATATTTT.

This clonotype was picked up many times. J is TRBJ2-7 and V is TRBV7-2; 11 bases agree with TRBD2. The length of the CDR3 is 16 residues. Germline trimming cut 1 base from V and 1 base from J; bases unmatched to any gene: 3. From germline, CDR1 is SGHTA and CDR2 FQGNSA. The CDR3 region has the DNA TGTGCCAGCAGCTTAGGGACTAGCGGGTATTCCTACGAGCAGTACTTC. This gives the protein CASSLGTSGYSYEQYF. The full variable domain, completed using reference TRBV7-2 and TRBJ2-7, is GAGVSQSPSNKVTEKGKDVELRCDPISGHTALYWYRQSLGQGLEFLIYFQGNSAPDKSGLPSDRFSAERTGGSVSTLTIQRTQQEDSAVYLCASSLGTSGYSYEQYFGPGTRLTVT.

At least ten counts were recorded for this clonotype. V gene TRBV9 combines with J gene TRBJ2-1, with unresolved D. Per the germline V gene, CDR1 is SGDLS and CDR2 is YYNGEE. V shed 2 bases and J shed 6 bases, with 12 bases lying between them. This CDR3 has 14 residues. In nucleotides, the CDR3 is TGTGCCAGCAGCGTCTATGGGGTGAGCAATGAGCAGTTCTTC. Protein sequence: CASSVYGVSNEQFF.

By share, this clonotype ranks as medium-sized. This rearrangement joins TRBV3-1 to TRBJ2-1; unclear D gene. V lost 4 bases to trimming and J lost 5 bases, with 18 bases between them. Germline values: CDR1 LGHDT, CDR2 YNNKEL (reference sequence). The CDR3 has 16 residues. DNA for the CDR3: TGTGCCAGCAGCCCAGATCGCGGCTACCGAAACAATGAGCAGTTCTTC. It yields the protein CASSPDRGYRNNEQFF.

There are many counts of this clonotype. The chain joins TRBV4-1 to TRBJ1-4; a possible D gene is TRBD1 (5 bases). Trimming removed 4 bases at V and 7 bases at J, with 19 bases between. Germline V lookup: CDR1 MGHRA, CDR2 YSYEKL. The CDR3 runs to 16 residues. CDR3 protein: CASSLLGQGGGEKLFF. The CDR3 DNA reads as TGCGCCAGCAGCCTCCTGGGGCAGGGAGGAGGTGAAAAACTGTTTTTT.

This clonotype occurred a few times. J is TRBJ1-4 and V is TRBV20-1; no clear D gene. Germline V CDR1 and CDR2: DFQATT, SNEGSKA (reference sequence). The CDR3 sequence is 14 residues long. The V end was cut by 1 base, the J end by 0 bases, with 6 bases between. The CDR3 reads CSARVVTTNEKLFF. DNA of the CDR3: TGCAGTGCTAGAGTTGTTACAACTAATGAAAAACTGTTTTTT.

In this sample, this clonotype turned up many times. V is TRBV28 and J is TRBJ1-5, with 9 bases lining up with TRBD1. With V trimmed by 10 bases and J by 2 bases, 9 bases remained unmatched. CDR3 length equals 15 residues. CDR1 and CDR2 (germline): MDHEN, SYDVKM. The CDR3 DNA reads TGTGCCACCCAACAGGGGGCGGTGGGCAATCAGCCCCAGCATTTT. It codes for CATQQGAVGNQPQHF.

Relative to its sample, this clonotype is medium-sized. This sequence joins TRBV5-6 and TRBJ2-2; no reliable D call. Germline V CDR1 and CDR2: SGHDT, YYEEEE. Trimming stripped 3 bases from V and 6 bases from J, with 9 bases between. CDR3 length: 13 residues. DNA of the CDR3: TGTGCCAGCAGCTCTATCCTAGCCGGGGAGCTGTTTTTT. This sequence encodes CASSSILAGELFF.

This clonotype was seen ten or more times. The chain carries TRBV5-6 and TRBJ2-3; no reliable D call. The CDR3 sequence is 12 residues long. V was shortened by 0 bases and J by 9 bases, with 8 bases between the two germline ends. The germline gives CDR1 SGHDT, CDR2 YYEEEE. CDR3 residues: CASSLGYITQYF. The CDR3 nucleotides read TGTGCCAGCAGCTTGGGGTATATCACGCAGTATTTT. The full variable domain, in which reference TRBV5-6 and TRBJ2-3 provide the parts outside the CDR3, is DAGVTQSPTHLIKTRGQQVTLRCSPKSGHDTVSWYQQALGQGPQFIFQYYEEEERQRGNFPDRFSGHQFPNYSSELNVNALLLGDSALYLCASSLGYITQYFGPGTRLTVL.

This chain connects TRBV11-1 to TRBJ1-5; 11 positions match TRBD1. V was clipped by 5 bases and J by 4 bases; unmatched bases: 7. Germline lookup yields CDR1 SGHAT and CDR2 FQDESV (reference sequence). The CDR3 runs to 16 residues. The CDR3 sequence: CASSPGTGGSNQPQHF. The CDR3 DNA reads as TGTGCCAGCAGCCCCGGGACAGGGGGATCAAATCAGCCCCAGCATTTT.

In its sample, this clonotype was seen many times. The chain carries TRBV5-4 and TRBJ1-1; D is possibly TRBD1 (5 bases). The CDR3 has 14 residues. V lost 0 bases to trimming and J lost 8 bases, with 14 bases between them. Germline loops: CDR1 SGHNT, CDR2 YYREEE (reference sequence). The chain's CDR3 is CASSLGAGSGEAFF. In nucleotides, the CDR3 is TGTGCCAGCAGCTTGGGGGCAGGGTCGGGGGAAGCTTTCTTT. Supplemented by reference TRBV5-4 and TRBJ1-1, the full variable domain reads ETGVTQSPTHLIKTRGQQVTLRCSSQSGHNTVSWYQQALGQGPQFIFQYYREEENGRGNFPPRFSGLQFPNYSSELNVNALELDDSALYLCASSLGAGSGEAFFGQGTRLTVV.

This clonotype came up many times. The chain uses TRBV15 and TRBJ1-5; D gene unclear. This CDR3 is 13 amino acids long. The V and J ends lost 5 bases and 0 bases respectively, with 5 bases between them. Germline CDR1 LNHNV, CDR2 YYDKDF (reference sequence). The DNA for the CDR3 is TGTGCCACCAGCTTCTATAGCAATCAGCCCCAGCATTTT. Translating gives CATSFYSNQPQHF.

This clonotype is labeled as medium-sized. V usage is TRBV15 and J usage is TRBJ2-1; no firm D call. Germline CDR1 LNHNV, CDR2 YYDKDF (reference sequence). V was cut by 2 bases and J by 4 bases, with 6 bases left in between. There are 13 residues in the CDR3. The CDR3 sequence: CATSRQPYNEQFF. Here the CDR3 DNA reads TGTGCCACCAGCAGACAGCCTTACAATGAGCAGTTCTTC.

This clonotype was counted at least ten times. This rearrangement joins TRBV7-2 to TRBJ2-1, with 7 positions matching TRBD2. Germline values: CDR1 SGHTA, CDR2 FQGNSA. This CDR3 has 15 residues. The V and J ends lost 5 bases and 10 bases, in that order; junction bases with no gene match: 14. The CDR3 sequence is CASSPPLTGGREQFF. CDR3 in DNA: TGTGCCAGCAGCCCCCCCCTTACGGGAGGAAGAGAGCAGTTCTTC.

The chain is built from TRBV7-2 and TRBJ1-1; D unclear. Trimming stripped 5 bases from V and 0 bases from J, with 13 bases between. The CDR3 extends over 15 amino acids. Germline V lookup: CDR1 SGHTA, CDR2 FQGNSA. The CDR3 protein is CASSGTYRLNTEAFF. The CDR3 nucleotides read TGTGCCAGCAGCGGTACATACAGACTGAACACTGAAGCTTTCTTT.

This clonotype was counted ten times or more. V gene TRBV5-1 combines with J gene TRBJ2-1; 16 bases match TRBD2. V dropped 3 bases and J dropped 10; count of bases not matched to a gene: 4. Germline V CDR1 and CDR2: SGHRS, YFSETQ. The CDR3 extends over 15 amino acids. The CDR3 is CASSWGLAGGEEQFF. CDR3 coding DNA: TGCGCCAGCAGCTGGGGACTAGCGGGAGGGGAGGAGCAGTTCTTC.

This clonotype is labeled medium-sized. This chain uses TRBV12-3 or TRBV12-4 with TRBJ1-1; TRBD1 is a possible D gene (6 bases). The CDR3 has 13 residues. V was cut by 3 bases and J by 4 bases, with 9 bases left in between. Here the CDR3 DNA reads TGTGCCAGCAGTTTGGGGGCAAGCACTGAAGCTTTCTTT. This sequence encodes CASSLGASTEAFF.

This clonotype was seen ten or more times. V gene TRBV25-1 combines with J gene TRBJ2-3; TRBD1 might be the D (6 bases). Germline CDR1 and CDR2: MGHDK and SYGVNS. The CDR3 extends over 14 amino acids. V lost 3 bases to trimming and J lost 4 bases, with 11 bases between them. The CDR3 bases are TGTGCCAGCAGTGATCGACAGGTGTCAGATACGCAGTATTTT. Protein product: CASSDRQVSDTQYF.

Note on this clonotype: Possible read error: a much larger clone is one base away. This chain links TRBV5-5 with TRBJ2-5; 8 bases match TRBD1. This CDR3 is 16 amino acids long. The J segment lost 7 bases and the V segment lost 4 bases, leaving 15 bases of the junction unmatched. Germline V gene lookup returns CDR1 SGHKS and CDR2 YYEKEE (reference sequence). CDR3 region: CASSTLTGTGKGTQYF. CDR3 DNA sequence: TGTGCCAGCAGCACTCTAACCGGGACAGGCAAAGGGACCCAGTACTTC.

This clonotype was counted many times. The chain is built from TRBV7-9 and TRBJ1-2; D gene uncertain. CDR1 and CDR2 (germline): SEHNR, FQNEAQ (reference sequence). The CDR3 has 15 residues. With 0 bases removed from V and 8 bases from J, the gap between germline ends came to 16 bases. CDR3 sequence (DNA): TGTGCCAGCAGCTTAGCGCCACATGGAACGATCGGCTACACCTTC. Translating gives CASSLAPHGTIGYTF.

This clonotype came up many times. V usage is TRBV20-1 and J usage is TRBJ1-6; D might be TRBD1 (6 bases). This CDR3 region has 15 residues. The germline gives CDR1 DFQATT, CDR2 SNEGSKA (reference sequence). Trimming cost V 5 bases and J 7 bases, with 18 bases left between them. The chain's CDR3 is CSAPNREGGNSPLHF. In nucleotides, the CDR3 is TGCAGTGCTCCTAACAGGGAAGGAGGCAATTCACCCCTCCACTTT.

This clonotype is classed as medium-sized. V and J are TRBV7-3 and TRBJ2-3, with TRBD2 identical over 10 bases. The junction had 0 bases not matched to a gene; V was cut back by 2 bases and J by 1 base. CDR1 and CDR2 (germline): SGHTA, FQGTGA. The CDR3 contains 15 residues. The CDR3, as DNA: TGTGCCAGCAGCTTACTAGCGGGAGGCACAGATACGCAGTATTTT. This codes for CASSLLAGGTDTQYF.

The sample holds many counts of this clonotype. The chain joins TRBV12-3 or TRBV12-4 to TRBJ2-7, with 7 bases aligning to TRBD1. The length of the CDR3 is 16 residues. J gave up 0 bases and V 3 bases, and 8 bases lay outside the gene matches. Here the CDR3 DNA reads TGTGCCAGCAGTTTGGTCCGGGACAGCATCTCCTACGAGCAGTACTTC. Translation gives CASSLVRDSISYEQYF.

This clonotype was seen a handful of times. This rearrangement joins TRBV27 to TRBJ1-5, with TRBD1 as a possible D gene (5 bases). Deletions cut 0 bases from V and 4 bases from J, with 7 bases between. CDR3 size: 14 residues. Per the germline V gene, CDR1 is MNHEY and CDR2 is SMNVEV (reference sequence). The CDR3 nucleotides read TGTGCCAGCAGTTTATCAGGGGTGAATCAGCCCCAGCATTTT. Residues: CASSLSGVNQPQHF.

This clonotype occurred many times. Here the CDR3 DNA reads TGTGCCAGCAGCTACCACCCGGGCGGTGATGAGCAGTTCTTC. It translates to CASSYHPGGDEQFF. The V call is TRBV7-2, the J call TRBJ2-1; D ambiguous. This CDR3 has 14 residues. Trimming left V 4 bases short and J 8 bases short, with 15 bases between. Germline CDR1 is SGHTA and CDR2 is FQGNSA.

This clonotype was detected ten times or more. The chain carries TRBV29-1 and TRBJ2-7; D uncertain. CDR3 length equals 13 residues. Trimming took 4 bases from V and 0 from J, leaving 10 bases between them. The germline gives CDR1 SQVTM, CDR2 ANQGSEA. For the CDR3, the DNA is TGCAGCGTTGTGAGGTCAAACTCCTACGAGCAGTACTTC. This gives the protein CSVVRSNSYEQYF.

Ten or more counts support this clonotype. The chain links TRBV10-3 to TRBJ1-2; D uncertain. Trimming stripped 6 bases from V and 6 bases from J, with 14 bases between. The germline gives CDR1 ENHRY, CDR2 SYGVKD. The CDR3 runs to 13 residues. CDR3 amino acids: CAIRPGDENGYTF. The CDR3 DNA sequence: TGTGCCATCAGGCCGGGAGATGAAAATGGCTACACCTTC.

This clonotype was seen many times. The V call is TRBV20-1, the J call TRBJ2-5; 8 positions match TRBD2. V dropped 3 bases and J dropped 7; count of bases not matched to a gene: 10. This CDR3 contains 14 residues. Per the germline V gene, CDR1 is DFQATT and CDR2 is SNEGSKA (reference sequence). The CDR3 DNA is TGCAGTGCTAGCAGAAGCGGGAGTGTCGGGACCCAGTACTTC. Protein product: CSASRSGSVGTQYF.